This T cell receptor (beta chain) was documented in a study of immune evolution from preneoplasia to lung adenocarcinoma. Whole-study results and caveats: Normal lung had highest clonality; later lesions appeared denser, more diverse.

CDR3 size: 13 residues. Unmatched junction bases numbered 3, after V lost 4 bases and J lost 5 bases. CDR1 is MDHEN and CDR2 is SYDVKM in the germline V gene. Each case's diagnosis was confirmed by two pathologists on H&E. Generated by immunoSEQ multiplex PCR, the TCRdb table keeps only in-frame clones and is missing some. The data show 10,000 or so clones, about four fifths seen once. Details on this clone: Its specificity is unknown.

The TCR originated in a person aged 65 to 85 with lung adenocarcinoma. The chain joins TRBV28 to TRBJ2-3; 7 bases fit TRBD1. The sequencing input was FFPE minimally invasive lung adenocarcinoma tissue. CDR3 amino acids: CASSWQGVDTQYF. DNA of the CDR3: TGTGCCAGCAGTTGGCAGGGGGTAGATACGCAGTATTTT. Supplemented by reference TRBV28 and TRBJ2-3, the full variable domain reads DVKVTQSSRYLVKRTGEKVFLECVQDMDHENMFWYRQDPGLGLRLIYFSYDVKMKEKGDIPEGYSVSREKKERFSLILESASTNQTSMYLCASSWQGVDTQYFGPGTRLTVL.